The entry that follows covers one T cell receptor (beta chain) sequence. The sample originates from a study of shared clonotypes between healthy human individuals. Deletions cut 5 bases from V and 4 bases from J, with 11 bases between. The CDR3 contains 14 residues. CDR1 MDHEN and CDR2 SYDVKM come from the germline V gene. Sequenced by immunoSEQ multiplex PCR; TCRdb stores in-frame clones only, minus some. The sample has approximately 500,000 clones; nearly 80% are singletons. The V gene is TRBV28, the J gene TRBJ1-4; tentative D call: TRBD1 (5 bases). The source material was PBMCs. This clonotype was obtained from a woman aged 35 to 49 in good health. Some clones in this sample may be carry-over from other donors' samples. In DNA form, the CDR3 reads TGTGCCAGCAGTGTGGGACGGCGTAATGAAAAACTGTTTTTT. The encoded protein is CASSVGRRNEKLFF. Using reference TRBV28 and TRBJ1-4 for the parts outside the CDR3, the full variable domain is DVKVTQSSRYLVKRTGEKVFLECVQDMDHENMFWYRQDPGLGLRLIYFSYDVKMKEKGDIPEGYSVSREKKERFSLILESASTNQTSMYLCASSVGRRNEKLFFGSGTQLSVL.